This record covers a single T cell receptor (beta chain). Its antigen is unidentified. This record comes from a study of OX40 agonist ivuxolimab in advanced cancers. Study-wide context: Ivuxolimab, an antibody that agonizes OX40 (CD134), was administered to the patients. The study reported partial responses in three patients: one hepatocellular carcinoma, two cutaneous melanoma.

Regarding the study as a whole: With doses of 0.1-3.0 mg/kg, partial responders showed among the lowest clonal expansion. Some of the nonresponding patients also showed low levels of normalized T-cell clonal expansion.

TCRdb's copy holds only in-frame clones and misses some; the assay was immunoSEQ multiplex PCR. The sample lists over 35,000 clones, 74% occurring once. This CDR3 has 13 residues. From germline, CDR1 is LNHDA and CDR2 SQIVND (reference sequence). With 5 bases removed from V and 2 bases from J, the gap between germline ends came to 7 bases. This specimen consisted of CD4+ or CD8+ T cells sorted from blood, obtained in a trial of the OX40 agonist ivuxolimab. The chain uses TRBV19 and TRBJ1-5; D is unclear. The TCR originated in an adult with an advanced solid tumor such as melanoma, head and neck, liver or kidney cancer. The CDR3 sequence is CASSVRGNQPQHF. In nucleotides, the CDR3 is TGTGCCAGTAGTGTCCGCGGCAATCAGCCCCAGCATTTT.